This TCR beta chain was observed in a study of beta chain features in type 1 diabetes. The whole isolated RNA underwent reverse transcription, so sequencing captured expressed TCRB transcripts. Mean read depth for naive, central memory and regulatory T cell samples was approximately 3.57 million reads. Generated by immunoSEQ multiplex PCR, the TCRdb table keeps only in-frame clones and is missing some. Altogether 300,000 to 400,000 clones are present, approximately 8.2% being singletons, with the ten largest covering approximately 0.44%. The sample comprised central memory CD4+ T cells from blood. This TCR was sampled from a woman younger than 35 in good health.

For the CDR3, the DNA is TGCGCCAGCAGCCAAGATCCCCGGACTAGCGGGATCAGGTACAATGAGCAGTTCTTC. As protein: CASSQDPRTSGIRYNEQFF. The V call is TRBV4-3, the J call TRBJ2-1; 12 positions agree with TRBD2. This CDR3 has 19 residues. The germline V gene encodes CDR1 LGHNA and CDR2 YSLEER. V gave up 0 bases and J gave up 4 bases; unmatched junction bases: 10.